This T cell receptor beta chain was captured in a study of identical twins' blood T cells. The CDR3 spans 15 residues. CDR1 and CDR2 from the germline V gene are DFQATT and SNEGSKA (reference sequence). As concerns this clonotype: The junction differs from germline at one of its ends, possibly a read error.

One entry per CDR3 protein, called by TCRdb with MiXCR from the 5' RACE reads. The data contain 400,000 or so distinct CDR3 sequences, approximately 30% of them singletons. This chain joins TRBV20-1 and TRBJ1-6; a weak D match, TRBD1 (5 bases). The TCR comes from a woman between 18 and 49 years old in good health. Material for sequencing was PBMCs. The CDR3 sequence is CSARGVGHLNSPLHF. CDR3 nucleotide sequence: TGCAGTGCCAGAGGGGTGGGGCACCTAAATTCACCCCTCCACTTT.